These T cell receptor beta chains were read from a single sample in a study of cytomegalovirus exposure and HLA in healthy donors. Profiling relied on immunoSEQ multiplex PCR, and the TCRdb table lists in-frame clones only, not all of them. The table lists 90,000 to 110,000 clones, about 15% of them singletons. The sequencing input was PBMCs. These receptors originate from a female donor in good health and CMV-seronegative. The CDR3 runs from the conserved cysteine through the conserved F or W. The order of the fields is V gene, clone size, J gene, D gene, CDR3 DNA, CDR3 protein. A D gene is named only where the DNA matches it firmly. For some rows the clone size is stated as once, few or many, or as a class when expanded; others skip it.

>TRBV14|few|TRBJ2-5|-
TGTGCCAGCAGCCCGTATGGACAGTACCAAGAGACCCAGTACTTC
CASSPYGQYQETQYF
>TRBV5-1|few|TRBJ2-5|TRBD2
TGCGCCAGCAGCTTGGCCGGGACTAGCGGGAAACAAGAGACCCAGTACTTC
CASSLAGTSGKQETQYF
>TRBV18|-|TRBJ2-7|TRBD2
TGTGCCAGCTCACCATCGGGACTAGCCTACGAGCAGTACTTC
CASSPSGLAYEQYF
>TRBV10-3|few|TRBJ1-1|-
TGTGCCATCAGTGACGGGGGTGATGCTTTCTTT
CAISDGGDAFF
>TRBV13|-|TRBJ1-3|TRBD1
TGTGCCAGCAGCGACAGACAGGGGGGACGGAACACCATATATTTT
CASSDRQGGRNTIYF
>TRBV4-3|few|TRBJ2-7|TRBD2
TGCGCCAGCAGCCCAGGGACTAGCGGCATCTACGAGCAGTACTTC
CASSPGTSGIYEQYF
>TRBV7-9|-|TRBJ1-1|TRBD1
TGTGCCAGCAGCCGGGTGACAGGGTGGGGGAACACTGAAGCTTTCTTT
CASSRVTGWGNTEAFF
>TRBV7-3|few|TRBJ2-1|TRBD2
TGTGCCAGCAGCTTATTGGCGGGAGAATTGAGTGAGCAGTTCTTC
CASSLLAGELSEQFF
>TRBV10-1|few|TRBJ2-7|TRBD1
TGCGCCAGCAGTAGACAGGGGAGCTCCTACGAGCAGTACTTC
CASSRQGSSYEQYF
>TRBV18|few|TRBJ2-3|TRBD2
TGTGCCAGCTCCTTACTAGCGGGAGGGCGCGCAGATACGCAGTATTTT
CASSLLAGGRADTQYF
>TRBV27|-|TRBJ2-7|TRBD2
TGTGCCAGCATCCACCCGGTTAGGGGACAAGGGCTAGCGGGGCCGAATTACGAGCAGTACTTC
CASIHPVRGQGLAGPNYEQYF
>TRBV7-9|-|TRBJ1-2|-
TGTGCCAGCAGCTGGGGGGACTATGGCTACACCTTC
CASSWGDYGYTF
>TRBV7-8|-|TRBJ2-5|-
TGTGCCAGCAGCTTAGCTGGGAGGCAGGGCGGGGTGTGGGAGACCCAGTACTTC
CASSLAGRQGGVWETQYF
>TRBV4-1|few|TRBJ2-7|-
TGCGCCAGCAGCCAAGGGCAGGGCCGTCCCTACGAGCAGTACTTC
CASSQGQGRPYEQYF
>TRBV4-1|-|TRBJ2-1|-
TGCGCCAGCAGCCAAGATTTTGGACACCGTTACAATGAGCAGTTCTTC
CASSQDFGHRYNEQFF
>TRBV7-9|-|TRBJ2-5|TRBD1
TGTGCCAGCGGGGACAGCCAAGAGACCCAGTACTTC
CASGDSQETQYF
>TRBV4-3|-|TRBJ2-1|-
TGCGCCAGCAGCCCGCAGGGGAGCTCCTACAATGAGCAGTTCTTC
CASSPQGSSYNEQFF
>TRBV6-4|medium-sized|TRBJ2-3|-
TGTGCCAGCAGTGCTAGCGGCACAGATACGCAGTATTTT
CASSASGTDTQYF
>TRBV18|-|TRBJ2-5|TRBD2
TGTGCCAGCTCACCACCGCGGGGGGCTGAAGAGACCCAGTACTTC
CASSPPRGAEETQYF
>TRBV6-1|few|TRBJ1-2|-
TGTGCCAGCAGCGAATTCGCGGTCCTGGAGGTCTATGGCTACACCTTC
CASSEFAVLEVYGYTF
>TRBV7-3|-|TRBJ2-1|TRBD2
TGTGCCAGCAGCTTAAGAGATGTCGGGAGGGCCCAGGCACATGAGCAGTTCTTC
CASSLRDVGRAQAHEQFF
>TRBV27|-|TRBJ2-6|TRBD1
TGTGCCAGCAGTGAACGACAGGGGGGCAGCTCTGGGGCCAACGTCCTGACTTTC
CASSERQGGSSGANVLTF
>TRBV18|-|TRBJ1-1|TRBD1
TGTGCCAGCTCACGAGGGACAGGGAGTACTGAAGCTTTCTTT
CASSRGTGSTEAFF
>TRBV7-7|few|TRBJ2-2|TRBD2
TGTGCTAGCAGTAGACTAGCGGGGGCCACCGGGGAGCTGTTTTTT
CASSRLAGATGELFF
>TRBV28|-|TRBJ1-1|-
TGTGCCAGCAGTCCGCGGGTAAAGTCTGAAGCTTTCTTT
CASSPRVKSEAFF
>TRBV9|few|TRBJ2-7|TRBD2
TGTGCCAGCAGCGAGGGCGCGGCGGGAGCGACCCGGGGCGAGCAGTACTTC
CASSEGAAGATRGEQYF
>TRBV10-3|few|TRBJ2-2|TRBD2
TGTGCCATCAGACCGGCGGGGGGGGTGCCCGGGGAGCTGTTTTTT
CAIRPAGGVPGELFF
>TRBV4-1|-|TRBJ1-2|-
TGCGCCAGCAGCCAAGACGGACAGAGTCCGCTGGGCTACACCTTC
CASSQDGQSPLGYTF
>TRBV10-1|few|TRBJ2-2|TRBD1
TGCGCCAGCAGGGGGACAGTCTCCGGGGAGCTGTTTTTT
CASRGTVSGELFF
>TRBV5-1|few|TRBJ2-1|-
TGCGCCAGCAGCTCGGACAGCTCCTACAATGAGCAGTTCTTC
CASSSDSSYNEQFF
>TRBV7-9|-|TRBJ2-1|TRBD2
TGTGCCAGCAGCTTAAGGACTAGCGATTTCGGTGAGCAGTTCTTC
CASSLRTSDFGEQFF
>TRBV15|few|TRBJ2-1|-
TGTGCCACCAGCAGAGAGGGGCACAATGAGCAGTTCTTC
CATSREGHNEQFF
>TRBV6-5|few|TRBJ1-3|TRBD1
TGTGCCAGCAGTAAGGGACAGGGCAAGAACACCATATATTTT
CASSKGQGKNTIYF
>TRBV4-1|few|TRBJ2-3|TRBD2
TGCGCCAGCAGCCAACGTAGCGGGGGGTGGGATACGCAGTATTTT
CASSQRSGGWDTQYF
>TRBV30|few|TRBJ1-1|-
TGTGCCTGGAGTAAGGGAGTGCACACTGAAGCTTTCTTT
CAWSKGVHTEAFF
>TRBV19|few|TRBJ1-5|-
TGTGCCAGTAGGACGCAGGGAGGAAGCAATCAGCCCCAGCATTTT
CASRTQGGSNQPQHF
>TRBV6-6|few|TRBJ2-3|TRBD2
TGTGCCAGCAGTCCAAGCGGGAGGGGAGGAGATACGCAGTATTTT
CASSPSGRGGDTQYF
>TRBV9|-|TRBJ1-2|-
TGTGCCAGCAGCGCCCAAACCCGTTGGTCCGGGGGAGGCTACACCTTC
CASSAQTRWSGGGYTF
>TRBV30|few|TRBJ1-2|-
TGTGCCTGGAGTCGGTTGGACTATGGCTACACCTTC
CAWSRLDYGYTF
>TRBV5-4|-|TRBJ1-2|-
TGTGCCAGCAGCTTGAGGGCGGGGGGTAACTATGGCTACACCTTC
CASSLRAGGNYGYTF
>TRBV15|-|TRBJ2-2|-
TGTGCCACCAGCAGAGACGAGGCGGTCTCGAACACCGGGGAGCTGTTTTTT
CATSRDEAVSNTGELFF
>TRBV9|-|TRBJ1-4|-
TGTGCCAGCAGCGTAGCCGGGTCTTCTAATGAAAAACTGTTTTTT
CASSVAGSSNEKLFF
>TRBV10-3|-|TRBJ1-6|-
TGTGCCATCAGTGCGGAGTCCTCACCCCTCCACTTT
CAISAESSPLHF
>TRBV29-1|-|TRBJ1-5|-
TGCAGCGTTGAAACCCCCTTTCAGGTCCAGCATTTT
CSVETPFQVQHF
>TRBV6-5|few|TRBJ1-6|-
TGTGCCACCGGGAGCCCATCGGCCCTCCACTTT
CATGSPSALHF
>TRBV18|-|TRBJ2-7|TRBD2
TGTGCCAGCTCACCTCCGGGGCTAGCGGGAACCTACGAGCAGTACTTC
CASSPPGLAGTYEQYF
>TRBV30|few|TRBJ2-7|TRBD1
TGTGCCTGGAGGGCAACGGGACAGGCCTACGAGCAGTACTTC
CAWRATGQAYEQYF
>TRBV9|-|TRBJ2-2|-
TGTGCCAGCAGCGTAGGGCTCCTGGAGAGAGGGGAGCTGTTTTTT
CASSVGLLERGELFF